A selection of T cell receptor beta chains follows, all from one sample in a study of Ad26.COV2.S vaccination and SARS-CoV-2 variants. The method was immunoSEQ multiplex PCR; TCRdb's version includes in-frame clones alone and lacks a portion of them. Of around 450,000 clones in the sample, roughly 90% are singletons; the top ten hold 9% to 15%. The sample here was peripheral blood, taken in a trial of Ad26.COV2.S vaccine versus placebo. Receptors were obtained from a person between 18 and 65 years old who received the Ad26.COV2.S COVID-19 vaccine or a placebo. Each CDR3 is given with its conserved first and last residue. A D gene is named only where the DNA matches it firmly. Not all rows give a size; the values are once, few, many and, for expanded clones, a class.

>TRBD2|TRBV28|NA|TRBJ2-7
TGTGCCAGCAGTTTATTCAGTCTAGCGGGACGTTTCGAGCAGTACTTC
CASSLFSLAGRFEQYF
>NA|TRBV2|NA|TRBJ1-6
TGTGCCAGCAGTGAAACGGGGCAGCATTTTACACCCCTCCACTTT
CASSETGQHFTPLHF
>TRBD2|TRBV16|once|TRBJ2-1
TGTGCCAGCAGCTCAACTTGGGGACTAGCGGGAGCTCAGCAGTTCTTC
CASSSTWGLAGAQQFF
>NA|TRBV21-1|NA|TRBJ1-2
TGTGCCAGCAGCAAAACAGGGGGAGGCTATGGCTACACCTTC
CASSKTGGGYGYTF
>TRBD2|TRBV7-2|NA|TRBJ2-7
TGTGCCAGCAGCTCATCCCGACTAGCGGGGAACTACGAGCAGTACTTC
CASSSSRLAGNYEQYF
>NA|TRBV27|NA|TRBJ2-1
TGTGCCAGCAGTTTATGGGGCGATGAGCAGTTCTTC
CASSLWGDEQFF
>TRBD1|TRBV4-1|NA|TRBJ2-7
TGCGCCAGCAGCATAACTTTCACGGGACAGGAGGGCGAGCAGTACTTC
CASSITFTGQEGEQYF
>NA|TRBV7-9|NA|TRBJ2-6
TGTGCCAGCAGCTTAGGCCCGTCTGGGGCCAACGTCCTGACTTTC
CASSLGPSGANVLTF
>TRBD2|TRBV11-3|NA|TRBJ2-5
TGTGCCAGCAGCTTGGGGGGACTAGATTCCGAGACCCAGTACTTC
CASSLGGLDSETQYF
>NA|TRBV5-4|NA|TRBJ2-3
TGTGCCAGCAGCCTGGGGATCAACACAGATACGCAGTATTTT
CASSLGINTDTQYF
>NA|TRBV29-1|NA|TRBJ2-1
TGCAGCGTTGACCAAAGGACCCTCAATGAGCAGTTCTTC
CSVDQRTLNEQFF
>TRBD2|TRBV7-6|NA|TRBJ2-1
TGTGCCAGCAGCTTAGGACTAGCGGGAAAGTCCGATGAGCAGTTCTTC
CASSLGLAGKSDEQFF